The present TCR beta chain was sequenced within a study of T cell changes during pregnancy in multiple sclerosis. Germline V lookup: CDR1 SGDLS, CDR2 YYNGEE. The CDR3 sequence is 16 residues long. V shed 3 bases, J shed 5 bases, and the junction held 8 bases outside the gene matches. Produced via immunoSEQ multiplex PCR; TCRdb's table is partial and in-frame only. The sample lists roughly 97,000 clones, just over 90% occurring once. The sequences come from peripheral blood, collected in the second trimester of pregnancy. The receptor's source is a female donor in good health, enrolled as a control in a pregnancy study. This chain connects TRBV9 to TRBJ2-1; 10 bases align to TRBD2. The CDR3 reads CASSALAGETNNEQFF. The CDR3 coding sequence is TGTGCCAGCAGCGCCCTAGCGGGGGAGACGAACAATGAGCAGTTCTTC.